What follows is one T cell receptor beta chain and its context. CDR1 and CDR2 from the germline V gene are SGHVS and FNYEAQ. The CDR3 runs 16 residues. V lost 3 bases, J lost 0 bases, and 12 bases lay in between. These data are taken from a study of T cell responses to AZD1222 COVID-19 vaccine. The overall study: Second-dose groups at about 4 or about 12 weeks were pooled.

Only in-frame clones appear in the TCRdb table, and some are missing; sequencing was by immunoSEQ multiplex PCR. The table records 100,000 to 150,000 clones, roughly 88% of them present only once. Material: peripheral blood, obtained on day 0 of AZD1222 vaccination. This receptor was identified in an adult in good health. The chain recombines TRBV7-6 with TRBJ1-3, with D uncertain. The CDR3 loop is CASSFGGQHSGNTIYF. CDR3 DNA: TGTGCCAGCAGCTTTGGCGGCCAGCACTCTGGAAACACCATATATTTT.